This entry describes one TCR beta chain. This clone was counted a single time. Its specific antigen is unknown. No quality values exist for individual bases; no much larger clone is one base distant. Reading the germline V gene gives CDR1 SGHTA and CDR2 FQGTGA. Trimming at the junction amounts to 2 bases on V and 3 bases on J, and the germline ends lie 8 bases apart. Its CDR3 holds 13 amino acids, cysteine through phenylalanine. The read is trimmed to its CDR3 DNA, 39 bases read in frame from base 1. This sample was included in a study of shared clonotypes between healthy human individuals (dated by TCRdb to the early 2020s). About the study as a whole: The cohort included a few men and two women between 18 and 49 years of age. Per donor, three plates each were used for CD4 naive and CD4 memory, two for CD8 naive, and one for CD8 memory. The study deeply sequenced blood TCR repertoires of five healthy adults to estimate repertoire size and the extent of clonotype sharing between individuals. To increase sequencing depth and limit assay-specific biases, TCR repertoire library preparation and sequencing were carried out by different laboratories using diverse techniques. Leukapheresis yielded between about 0.94 and 8.9 billion PBMCs per donor. Broader findings and caveats from the paper: Naive subsets generally had larger estimated clonotype richness than memory subsets. Rarefaction of sorted-subset datasets indicated incomplete sequencing despite the large sequencing depth. Compared with non-shared clonotypes, clonotypes shared by all four sorted-subset donors had higher generation probabilities. The small number of donors limited the genetic and exposure-history diversity represented. Across four donors, approximately 4.9% of naive CD4, approximately 3.6% of naive CD8, roughly 2.2% of memory CD4, and roughly 0.4% of memory CD8 clonotypes were shared. Pairwise subsampling indicated that sequencing depth was expected to affect the degree of clonotype sharing among donors. Sampling was restricted to blood, and TCR repertoires in tissue are likely to differ from TCR repertoires in blood.

Using the deep immunoSEQ assay, multiplex PCR amplified TCR CDR3 regions from genomic DNA. For each cell subset, the extracted genomic DNA was distributed evenly across all wells of several immunoSEQ 96-well plates, and each plate served as one replicate. Each replicate PCR for sorted subsets received about 210 ng genomic DNA, equal to roughly 29,000 T cell genomes. Purified libraries were measured with a Qubit 3.0 fluorometer, size-checked on a Bioanalyzer 2100, and measured again with the KAPA Library Quantification kit. Every immunoSEQ 96-well plate was sequenced on a separate single-read 150-cycle Illumina NextSeq 550 flow cell. In the authors' own workflow: Because only junctional sequences without quality scores were contained in the immunoSEQ output, filtering matching that applied to full-length reads could not be performed. Sequences were annotated with PyIR, a Python wrapper for IgBLAST v1.9, using IMGT germline references to assign V/J genes and CDR3. Any read was removed if the V/J assignment was weak (E-value above 1e-6), the CDR3 was missing, or the read contained stop codons, out-of-frame junctions, or ambiguous translated residues. V3J clonotypes were defined as sequences sharing an identical inferred V gene, J gene, and CDR3 amino acid sequence. To compute the percentage overlap between repertoires, the number of shared unique clonotypes was divided by the size of the smaller repertoire. Three approaches were used to assess repertoire richness: RTK rarefaction, the Chao1 estimator, and Recon v2.1 estimates of unobserved clonotypes. Generation probabilities for all TCRbeta clonotypes obtained by the gDNA method from a handful of donors were computed using OLGA. Here the immuneACCESS table is served through TCRdb, limited to in-frame sequences with V and J called. Missing clones are a known gap in these copies; in checked studies unresolved V genes cover under half, and the rest lacks a known reason. V, J and clone size derive from that table, while D and trimming were established from the DNA sequence. The sample data list around 700,000 clones, and around four fifths of these were observed just once. The ten largest clones represent 1.5% to 2% of the sample.

Donors were healthy HIV-negative adults with no recently reported acute infections or vaccinations. All donors were Caucasian adults living in Nashville, Tennessee, USA. Magnetic negative selection was used to enrich CD4+ T cells, after which naive cells were positively selected on CD45RA and the negative fraction became the memory subset. Blood was collected by leukapheresis, and PBMCs were isolated by Ficoll-Histopaque density gradient centrifugation and then cryopreserved in liquid nitrogen vapor phase. Purity and quantity of every magnetically sorted T cell population were checked by analytical flow cytometry. From each sorted fraction, genomic DNA was isolated and quantified by UV absorbance on a Nanodrop 2000c.

The sample consisted of memory CD4+ T cells sorted from blood. Read against the paper, the sample's cell subset or site label means: CD45RA-negative fraction. The clonotype comes from a woman in her twenties or thirties in good health. The chain is assembled from TRBV7-3 and TRBJ2-7; TRBD2 might be the D gene, on 5 matching bases. In nucleotides, the sequence is TGTGCCAGCAGCTTAGCCGGGGACTACGAGCAGTACTTC. Translated, it gives CASSLAGDYEQYF.